This passage covers 28 T cell receptor beta chains from one sample sequenced in a study of blood T cells in healthy people across ages. For the second PCR, which ran for roughly 7 to 11 cycles, a sample-barcoded 5' primer and a J-beta primer mix were used. TCRdb independently ran MiXCR on the 5' RACE reads; one entry per CDR3 protein. The table includes hundreds of thousands of distinct CDR3 sequences, roughly 32% detected once. Sequences were obtained from blood. The receptors here all came from a woman of 80 years or more in good health.

This clonotype was seen at least ten times. The chain uses TRBV12-3 or TRBV12-4 and TRBJ2-1; 12 bases are shared with TRBD2. This CDR3 is 17 amino acids long. With 3 bases clipped from V and 7 bases from J, the junction kept 10 bases outside the gene matches. The CDR3 reads CASSFNRGLAGGNEQFF. The CDR3 DNA is TGTGCCAGCAGTTTTAATAGGGGGCTAGCGGGGGGGAATGAGCAGTTCTTC.

The V gene is TRBV10-3, the J gene TRBJ2-3; 8 nucleotides agree with TRBD2. This CDR3 has 15 amino acids. V dropped 6 bases and J dropped 0; count of bases not matched to a gene: 5. CDR1 is ENHRY and CDR2 is SYGVKD in the germline V gene. The CDR3 spells CAIRGAGESTDTQYF. The CDR3, as DNA: TGTGCCATCAGAGGAGCGGGGGAGAGCACAGATACGCAGTATTTT.

The V gene is TRBV4-3, the J gene TRBJ2-2; 7 bases align to TRBD1. Unmatched junction bases numbered 7, after V lost 3 bases and J lost 3 bases. Germline values: CDR1 LGHNA, CDR2 YSLEER. The CDR3 contains 16 residues. The CDR3 sequence: CASSQPGGQYTGELFF. Written as DNA, the CDR3 is TGCGCCAGCAGCCAGCCAGGGGGACAATACACCGGGGAGCTGTTTTTT.

The V and J genes are TRBV28 and TRBJ2-2; D is uncertain. CDR1 and CDR2 from the germline V gene are MDHEN and SYDVKM. Trimming took 5 bases from V and 4 from J, leaving 8 bases between them. This CDR3 has 13 residues. The CDR3 bases are TGTGCCAGCAGTCCCTCGATCACCGGGGAGCTGTTTTTT. Residues: CASSPSITGELFF.

The table lists this clonotype with many counts. The CDR3 nucleotides are TGTGCCAGCAGTGAGGCGGGGGATGGCTACACCTTC. It encodes CASSEAGDGYTF. The rearrangement uses TRBV6-1 and TRBJ1-2; perhaps TRBD1 as D (5 bases). Deletions cut 3 bases from V and 6 bases from J, with 8 bases between. From germline, CDR1 is MNHNS and CDR2 SASEGT. The CDR3 has 12 amino acids.

This clonotype was counted many times. The V call is TRBV4-3, the J call TRBJ2-1; D possibly matches TRBD1 or TRBD2 (5 bases each). This CDR3 spans 18 amino acids. Germline CDR1 is LGHNA and CDR2 is YSLEER. Trimming removed 4 bases from V and 6 bases from J, with 25 bases in between. The chain's CDR3 is CASSLTTVPGTRGNEQFF. CDR3 sequence (DNA): TGCGCCAGCAGCCTTACCACAGTTCCCGGGACGAGGGGCAATGAGCAGTTCTTC.

The chain uses TRBV21-1 and TRBJ2-1; the table's D call, TRBD1, was not checked against the DNA. TRBV21-1 is a pseudogene segment. The CDR3 sequence is 17 residues long. CDR3 nucleotides: TGTGCCAGCAGCAAAAGTGGTGGGACAGGGACCTACAATGAGCAGTTCTTC. Protein product: CASSKSGGTGTYNEQFF.

The genes are TRBV20-1 and TRBJ1-6; D may be TRBD1 (5 bases). Germline V gene sequence: CDR1 DFQATT, CDR2 SNEGSKA (reference sequence). This CDR3 contains 14 residues. Trimming took off 5 bases at V and 4 bases at J, with 12 bases between the two ends. The CDR3 loop reads CSAQPGRYNSPLHF. The DNA for the CDR3 is TGCAGTGCTCAGCCGGGGCGTTATAATTCACCCCTCCACTTT.

In this sample, this clonotype turned up a few times. The rearrangement uses TRBV24-1 and TRBJ2-1; 7 positions match TRBD2. This CDR3 spans 17 amino acids. The germline V gene encodes CDR1 KGHDR and CDR2 SFDVKD. Trimming cost V 4 bases and J 4 bases; bases outside gene matches: 12. CDR3 sequence reads: CATSESSWGGGYNEQFF. The CDR3 region has the DNA TGTGCCACCAGTGAATCTAGCTGGGGGGGGGGATACAATGAGCAGTTCTTC.

The J gene is TRBJ1-1, the V gene TRBV12-3 or TRBV12-4; the match to TRBD1 covers 8 bases. V was pared by 7 bases and J by 9 bases, with 7 bases of the junction left unmatched. The CDR3 is 12 residues long. The DNA of the CDR3 is TGTGCCAGCACCGTGGGACAGGAAAAAGCTTTCTTT. Translating gives CASTVGQEKAFF.

The genes are TRBV10-3 and TRBJ2-7, with 7 bases fitting TRBD2. The assigned J gene may be wrong: the sequence end matches TRBJ2-5 better. Germline-derived CDR1 and CDR2 are ENHRY and SYGVKD. The CDR3 is 14 amino acids. The DNA of the CDR3 is TGTGCCACCAGGGCTAGCGGAGGGGAAGGGACCCAGTACTTC. This sequence encodes CATRASGGEGTQYF.

This clonotype appeared many times. One end of the junction does not line up with germline, which may come from a read error. V gene TRBV6-5 combines with J gene TRBJ1-1; unclear D gene. This CDR3 has 14 residues. CDR1 and CDR2 (germline): MNHEY, SVGAGI. The CDR3 loop is CASSPDVWNPEAFF. The CDR3 DNA reads TGTGCCAGCAGTCCCGACGTTTGGAACCCTGAAGCTTTCTTT.

With respect to this clonotype: Since a much larger clone is just one base distant, this may be a read error. V gene TRBV7-2 combines with J gene TRBJ1-1; D possibly corresponds to TRBD1 (6 bases). V lost 6 bases to trimming and J lost 1 base, with 9 bases between them. Germline loops: CDR1 SGHTA, CDR2 FQGNSA. This CDR3 spans 13 amino acids. Here the CDR3 reads CASRKTGNTEAFF. The CDR3 DNA is TGTGCCAGCAGAAAGACAGGGAACACTGAAGCTTTCTTT.

This clonotype was counted only a few times. An end of the junction differs from the germline gene, which may be a read error. The chain employs TRBV29-1 and TRBJ2-6, with D perhaps matching TRBD1 (5 bases). CDR3 size: 18 residues. Germline V gene lookup returns CDR1 SQVTM and CDR2 ANQGSEA. CDR3: CSVEARPGRRSGANVRTF. Written as DNA, the CDR3 is TGCAGCGTTGAAGCCCGGCCCGGCAGGCGCTCTGGGGCCAACGTCCGGACTTTC. Looking up the rest from reference TRBV29-1 and TRBJ2-6 gives the full variable domain: SAVISQKPSRDICQRGTSLTIQCQVDSQVTMMFWYRQQPGQSLTLIATANQGSEATYESGFVIDKFPISRPNLTFSTLTVSNMSPEDSSIYLCSVEARPGRRSGANVRTFGAGSRLTVL.

The CDR3 here is CASTLKGQLNTEAFF. CDR3 bases: TGTGCCAGCACACTTAAGGGACAGTTGAACACTGAAGCTTTCTTT. The gene calls are TRBV18 and TRBJ1-1; TRBD1 matches at 7 bases. CDR1 and CDR2 from the germline V gene are KGHSH and LQKENI. J was trimmed by 0 bases and V by 8 bases; bases with no gene match: 9. This CDR3 contains 15 residues.

This chain uses TRBV9 with TRBJ2-7, with a tentative D call TRBD2 (5 bases). With the DNA end fitting TRBJ2-5 better, the J assignment may be wrong. Germline CDR1 SGDLS, CDR2 YYNGEE. The CDR3 covers 13 residues. The DNA of the CDR3 is TGTGCCAGCAGCGCCGGACTCTATGAGACCCAGTACTTC. This gives the protein CASSAGLYETQYF.

This clonotype was seen ten or more times. The V call is TRBV5-6, the J call TRBJ2-1; D is unresolved. The V end was cut by 2 bases, the J end by 3 bases, with 9 bases between. The CDR3 runs 14 residues. Germline CDR1 and CDR2: SGHDT and YYEEEE. The DNA of the CDR3 is TGTGCCAGCAGCTTATGGCGGCACTACAATGAGCAGTTCTTC. Its protein is CASSLWRHYNEQFF.

This sequence joins TRBV20-1 and TRBJ2-5; TRBD2 matches at 7 bases. Germline V gene lookup returns CDR1 DFQATT and CDR2 SNEGSKA (reference sequence). V lost 5 bases to trimming and J lost 5 bases; unmatched junction nucleotides: 11. This CDR3 spans 14 amino acids. CDR3 nucleotide sequence: TGCAGTGCTCCACGACGCGGGAGAGGGGAGACCCAGTACTTC. Its translation is CSAPRRGRGETQYF.

The chain recombines TRBV20-1 with TRBJ2-2; tentatively, D is TRBD1 (5 bases). With 6 bases removed from V and 3 bases from J, the gap between germline ends came to 20 bases. Germline V gene lookup returns CDR1 DFQATT and CDR2 SNEGSKA (reference sequence). This CDR3 contains 16 residues. The CDR3 DNA reads as TGCAGTGCCCGAAAAGAGACCCCCAGGGACACCGGGGAGCTGTTTTTT. This translates into CSARKETPRDTGELFF.

This clonotype was detected ten times or more. The V gene is TRBV25-1, the J gene TRBJ1-2, with D maybe TRBD1 (5 bases). The CDR3 length is 14 residues. CDR1 and CDR2 from the germline V gene are MGHDK and SYGVNS. V shed 1 base and J shed 13 bases, with 19 bases lying between them. This CDR3 reads CASSEWSPSGPSTF. The CDR3 DNA reads as TGTGCCAGCAGTGAATGGAGCCCCTCAGGGCCTAGCACCTTC.

This clonotype appeared a few times. The chain employs TRBV11-2 and TRBJ2-3; 12 bases map to TRBD1. J lost 5 bases, V lost 1 base, and 1 base had no gene match. CDR1 and CDR2 (germline): SGHAT, FQNNGV. The CDR3 covers 15 residues. For the CDR3, the DNA is TGTGCCAGCAGCTTAGGGGACAGGGGGCAAGATACGCAGTATTTT. This sequence encodes CASSLGDRGQDTQYF.

The chain employs TRBV30 and TRBJ2-5; 8 bases fit TRBD2. The CDR3 extends over 14 amino acids. Germline V lookup: CDR1 GTSNPN, CDR2 SVGIG (reference sequence). V lost 0 bases, J lost 5 bases, and 5 bases stayed unmatched. The CDR3 DNA follows: TGTGCCTGGAGTGTAACGGGGGGGCTGGAGACCCAGTACTTC. Its protein is CAWSVTGGLETQYF.

The CDR3 DNA sequence: TGTGCCAGCAGTGAAGCACCTAGCGGGGGTATCTCCAATGAGCAGTTCTTC. Protein sequence: CASSEAPSGGISNEQFF. The rearrangement joins TRBV6-1 to TRBJ2-1, with 10 bases aligning to TRBD2. In germline, CDR1 is MNHNS, CDR2 SASEGT. V dropped 0 bases and J dropped 6; count of bases not matched to a gene: 8. The CDR3 runs 17 residues.

The chain carries TRBV15 and TRBJ1-6; D uncertain. This CDR3 contains 14 residues. Germline loops: CDR1 LNHNV, CDR2 YYDKDF (reference sequence). Trimming pared 0 bases from V and 7 bases from J, leaving 7 bases between. Written as DNA, the CDR3 is TGTGCCACCAGCAGAGACCCCACGAATTCACCCCTCCACTTT. This gives the protein CATSRDPTNSPLHF.

Many counts were recorded for this clonotype. This chain joins TRBV5-5 and TRBJ1-1, with 8 bases that match TRBD1. After removal of 3 bases from V and 11 bases from J, the junction contained 15 bases not matched to a gene. The CDR3 loop spans 15 amino acids. In germline, CDR1 is SGHKS, CDR2 YYEKEE (reference sequence). The CDR3 loop is CASSSRQGTSQRAFF. CDR3 DNA sequence: TGTGCCAGCAGCTCCCGACAGGGGACCTCCCAGCGGGCTTTCTTT.

This clonotype was counted between two and nine times. This may arise from a read error, as a much more abundant clone is one base away. The V call is TRBV7-9, the J call TRBJ2-5; D remains unclear. CDR1 SEHNR and CDR2 FQNEAQ come from the germline V gene (reference sequence). V was trimmed by 0 bases and J by 7 bases, leaving 15 bases between them. The length of the CDR3 is 15 residues. The CDR3 nucleotides are TGTGCCAGCAGCTTAGCTTCTCTGGGGTTGGGGACCCAGTACTTC. Encoded protein: CASSLASLGLGTQYF. The full variable domain, its missing parts supplied by reference TRBV7-9 and TRBJ2-5, is DTGVSQNPRHKITKRGQNVTFRCDPISEHNRLYWYRQTLGQGPEFLTYFQNEAQLEKSRLLSDRFSAERPKGSFSTLEIQRTEQGDSAMYLCASSLASLGLGTQYFGPGTRLLVL.

This clonotype was found many times. The rearrangement joins TRBV25-1 to TRBJ1-2; a weak D match, TRBD1 (6 bases). This CDR3 region has 14 residues. Germline V gene data show CDR1 as MGHDK and CDR2 as SYGVNS. V was clipped by 3 bases and J by 6 bases, with 14 bases between them. The CDR3 coding sequence is TGTGCCAGCAGTGAGACCCAGGGGTCGGATGGCTACACCTTC. It codes for CASSETQGSDGYTF.

Remarks on this clonotype: Given a much more abundant clone one base away, this may be a read error. This chain links TRBV11-2 with TRBJ2-1; no reliable D call. Trimming stripped 1 base from V and 13 bases from J, with 17 bases between. Germline V gene lookup returns CDR1 SGHAT and CDR2 FQNNGV. CDR3 length equals 14 residues. This CDR3 reads CASSLALPGETQFF. Written as DNA, the CDR3 is TGTGCCAGCAGCTTAGCGCTGCCCGGAGAGACCCAGTTCTTC.